Listed below are T cell receptor beta chains from one sample, sequenced in a study of radiotherapy plus CTLA-4 blockade in lung cancer. Repertoires were generated with immunoSEQ multiplex PCR, while TCRdb's copy carries only in-frame clones and drops some. Among more than 40,000 clones listed, 73% were seen once. Sequencing used peripheral blood, obtained from a patient treated with radiotherapy plus ipilimumab. These receptors were collected from a human donor with non-small cell lung cancer who had a complete response to radiotherapy plus ipilimumab. Each CDR3 is given with its conserved first and last residue. Each record gives: CDR3 protein, CDR3 DNA, D gene, clone size, J gene, V gene. A D gene is named only where the DNA matches it firmly. Expanded clones are given a class, and other clones once, few, many or no size at all.

CDR3aa: CASSLAGGHQETQYF; CDR3nt: TGCGCCAGCTCCCTAGCGGGGGGGCACCAAGAGACCCAGTACTTC; d_gene: TRBD2; abundance: few; j_gene: TRBJ2-5; v_gene: TRBV5-1
CDR3aa: CASSRFLAGSNYGYTF; CDR3nt: TGTGCCAGCAGTCGTTTTTTAGCGGGGTCTAACTATGGCTACACCTTC; d_gene: -; abundance: few; j_gene: TRBJ1-2; v_gene: TRBV27
CDR3aa: CGRERRPGSGEAFF; CDR3nt: TGTGGAAGGGAGCGGAGGCCGGGTTCGGGTGAAGCTTTCTTT; d_gene: -; abundance: -; j_gene: TRBJ1-1; v_gene: TRBV30
CDR3aa: CAWSPGVIGTQYF; CDR3nt: TGTGCCTGGAGCCCGGGGGTAATCGGGACCCAGTACTTC; d_gene: -; abundance: -; j_gene: TRBJ2-5; v_gene: TRBV30
CDR3aa: CASVENTEAFF; CDR3nt: TGTGCCAGCGTAGAGAACACTGAAGCTTTCTTT; d_gene: -; abundance: -; j_gene: TRBJ1-1; v_gene: TRBV11-2
CDR3aa: CATSRDLAGLPTYTGELFF; CDR3nt: TGTGCCACCAGCAGAGATTTAGCCGGACTACCCACCTACACCGGGGAGCTGTTTTTT; d_gene: -; abundance: -; j_gene: TRBJ2-2; v_gene: TRBV15
CDR3aa: CASSQGDRHTDTQYF; CDR3nt: TGTGCCAGCAGCCAAGGGGACAGACACACAGATACGCAGTATTTT; d_gene: TRBD1; abundance: -; j_gene: TRBJ2-3; v_gene: TRBV11-3
CDR3aa: CAISIFSYEQYF; CDR3nt: TGTGCCATCAGTATATTCTCCTACGAGCAGTACTTC; d_gene: -; abundance: -; j_gene: TRBJ2-7; v_gene: TRBV10-3
CDR3aa: CASSLGQGESSPLHF; CDR3nt: TGTGCCAGCAGCTTGGGACAGGGGGAAAGTTCACCCCTCCACTTT; d_gene: TRBD1; abundance: -; j_gene: TRBJ1-6; v_gene: TRBV7-9
CDR3aa: CASSPAGVGTDTQYF; CDR3nt: TGTGCCAGCTCACCAGCGGGAGTTGGCACAGATACGCAGTATTTT; d_gene: TRBD2; abundance: -; j_gene: TRBJ2-3; v_gene: TRBV18
CDR3aa: CASSPSLAGGLPQRETQYF; CDR3nt: TGTGCCAGCTCACCATCTCTAGCGGGGGGCCTACCTCAGAGGGAGACCCAGTACTTC; d_gene: TRBD2; abundance: few; j_gene: TRBJ2-5; v_gene: TRBV18
CDR3aa: CAWSVRFNLATNEKLFF; CDR3nt: TGTGCCTGGAGTGTACGTTTTAATCTAGCAACTAATGAAAAACTGTTTTTT; d_gene: -; abundance: -; j_gene: TRBJ1-4; v_gene: TRBV30
CDR3aa: CASSPLTGRNTEAFF; CDR3nt: TGTGCCAGCAGCCCACTCACAGGGAGGAACACTGAAGCTTTCTTT; d_gene: -; abundance: once; j_gene: TRBJ1-1; v_gene: TRBV5-6
CDR3aa: CASSVETPGSYSNQPQHF; CDR3nt: TGTGCCAGCAGTGTCGAAACCCCGGGGAGCTATAGCAATCAGCCCCAGCATTTT; d_gene: -; abundance: once; j_gene: TRBJ1-5; v_gene: TRBV2